One and the same sample provided the 12 T cell receptor beta chains below, sequenced in a study of cytomegalovirus exposure and HLA in healthy donors (dated by TCRdb to the late 2010s). The library came from the immunoSEQ multiplex PCR assay. For the multiplex PCR, a mixture combining 60 forward primers for TCR Vbeta segments and 13 reverse primers for TCR Jbeta segments was used. TCRdb retrieved this table from immuneACCESS and kept in-frame rearrangements only. Not all clones are present; in checked studies, unresolved V genes account for under half, and no reason is known for the remainder. The sample table lists over 250,000 clones, approximately 90% of them with a count of one. Clones ranked in the top ten supply less than 4.5% of the sample. Source material: PBMCs. All receptors derive from a man aged 40-49 years in good health and CMV-seropositive.

The genes are TRBV29-1 and TRBJ2-5; D might be TRBD1 (5 bases). V gave up 7 bases and J gave up 0 bases, with 9 bases separating them. Germline values: CDR1 SQVTM, CDR2 ANQGSEA. The length of the CDR3 is 12 residues. The CDR3: CSALDNQETQYF. CDR3 DNA: TGCAGCGCCTTGGACAACCAAGAGACCCAGTACTTC.

V and J are TRBV7-6 and TRBJ1-3, with D possibly being TRBD1 (5 bases). Germline V gene lookup returns CDR1 SGHVS and CDR2 FNYEAQ. This CDR3 spans 14 amino acids. Trimming took 6 bases from V and 8 from J, leaving 17 bases between them. Here the CDR3 DNA reads TGTGCCAGCAGGGAGACAGACGCTGAAGACACCATATATTTT. Its protein is CASRETDAEDTIYF.

The CDR3 here is CATSGDLRDGTGGPIAFQPQHF. The CDR3 DNA reads TGTGCCACCAGCGGGGACCTAAGGGACGGGACAGGGGGCCCTATAGCTTTTCAGCCCCAGCATTTT. The V and J genes are TRBV15 and TRBJ1-5; 12 nucleotides agree with TRBD1. The CDR3 is made up of 22 amino acids. Germline assignment: CDR1 LNHNV and CDR2 YYDKDF (reference sequence). The trim removed 5 bases at V and 6 bases at J, leaving 26 bases unmatched.

This clone was observed a few times. The V call is TRBV4-2, the J call TRBJ1-4, with 9 positions matching TRBD1. Germline CDR1 reads LGHNA; CDR2 reads YNFKEQ. The junction had 5 bases not matched to a gene; V was cut back by 1 base and J by 5 bases. This CDR3 has 16 residues. The chain's CDR3 is CASSQGHRGRNEKLFF. In nucleotides, the CDR3 is TGTGCCAGCAGCCAAGGCCACAGGGGGCGGAATGAAAAACTGTTTTTT.

This chain uses TRBV7-3 with TRBJ2-3, with D perhaps matching TRBD2 (6 bases). CDR3 length: 15 residues. CDR1 and CDR2 (germline): SGHTA, FQGTGA. Trimming removed 2 bases at V and 2 bases at J, with 11 bases between. CDR3 in DNA: TGTGCCAGCAGCTTATTATCGGGGGTCACAGATACGCAGTATTTT. Its protein product is CASSLLSGVTDTQYF.

The sample holds a few counts of this clone. The chain is built from TRBV4-1 and TRBJ1-4, with D maybe TRBD1 (6 bases). V was clipped by 3 bases and J by 3 bases, with 11 bases between them. This CDR3 region has 15 residues. Per the germline V gene, CDR1 is MGHRA and CDR2 is YSYEKL. The CDR3 protein is CASSQQGLSNEKLFF. CDR3 in DNA: TGCGCCAGCAGCCAGCAGGGGTTATCTAATGAAAAACTGTTTTTT.

A word on this clone: Other DNA sequences within the sample encode an identical CDR3. The chain carries TRBV9 and TRBJ2-1; 8 bases match TRBD2. Trimming at V came to 0 bases and at J to 2 bases, leaving 1 base not matched to a gene. The CDR3 covers 15 residues. CDR1 and CDR2 (germline): SGDLS, YYNGEE. This CDR3 is CASSVAGGPYNEQFF. The CDR3 region has the DNA TGTGCCAGCAGCGTAGCGGGAGGGCCCTACAATGAGCAGTTCTTC.

V is TRBV11-2 and J is TRBJ2-5; the D gene is possibly TRBD2 (6 bases). The germline CDR1 and CDR2 sequences are SGHAT and FQNNGV. CDR3 length: 15 residues. V lost 8 bases, J lost 3 bases, and 19 bases lay in between. The CDR3: CASRARPGVEETQYF. The CDR3 nucleotides are TGTGCCAGCCGCGCGCGGCCGGGAGTAGAAGAGACCCAGTACTTC.

The V call is TRBV27, the J call TRBJ2-3, with TRBD1 identical over 11 bases. The CDR3 runs to 15 residues. The junction had 4 bases not matched to a gene; V was cut back by 5 bases and J by 3 bases. Germline lookup yields CDR1 MNHEY and CDR2 SMNVEV (reference sequence). The CDR3 bases are TGTGCCAGCAGTGGGACAGGGGGTGGTACAGATACGCAGTATTTT. Amino acid sequence: CASSGTGGGTDTQYF.

The chain joins TRBV7-2 to TRBJ2-4; no reliable D call. With 2 bases removed from V and 7 bases from J, the gap between germline ends came to 12 bases. Germline assignment: CDR1 SGHTA and CDR2 FQGNSA. There are 14 residues in the CDR3. DNA of the CDR3: TGTGCCAGCAGCTTAAGAACAGTTAAGAACATTCAGTACTTC. This encodes CASSLRTVKNIQYF.

The chain employs TRBV28 and TRBJ2-5, with a tentative D call TRBD2 (7 bases). Per germline, CDR1 MDHEN and CDR2 SYDVKM. The CDR3 contains 16 residues. Trimming took 6 bases from V and 5 from J, leaving 22 bases between them. CDR3 DNA sequence: TGTGCCAGCAGACCCATCTGGACAGTCGGGGGGGAGACCCAGTACTTC. Translation gives CASRPIWTVGGETQYF.

As DNA, the CDR3 is TGTGCCAGCAGTCCGCCTCTAGGACAGGTCGGCGACACTGAAGCTTTCTTT. Translated, it gives CASSPPLGQVGDTEAFF. This chain links TRBV28 with TRBJ1-1; TRBD1 matches 7 bases. V was pared by 5 bases and J by 3 bases, with 15 bases of the junction left unmatched. Germline V gene lookup returns CDR1 MDHEN and CDR2 SYDVKM. The CDR3 consists of 17 residues.